Sequencing of this TCR beta chain was carried out in a study of blood T cell repertoires in COVID-19. Across the whole study: The United States, Italy and Spain provided the acute and convalescent COVID-19 samples.

This table comes from immunoSEQ multiplex PCR, and its TCRdb copy is limited to in-frame clones, with some not included. This table holds a few hundred thousand clones, about 89% found once. There are 13 residues in the CDR3. Germline CDR1 and CDR2: SNHLY and FYNNEI. The germline V and J ends were trimmed by 4 bases and 3 bases, with 9 bases remaining between them. Input material: peripheral blood. The chain is built from TRBV2 and TRBJ1-2; D uncertain. This sequence was found in a woman in her sixties or seventies with acute or convalescent COVID-19. The CDR3 loop is CASSAAGYYGYTF. The CDR3, as DNA: TGTGCCAGCAGTGCGGCAGGCTACTATGGCTACACCTTC. Complete variable domain (other parts from reference TRBV2 and TRBJ1-2): EPEVTQTPSHQVTQMGQEVILRCVPISNHLYFYWYRQILGQKVEFLVSFYNNEISEKSEIFDDQFSVERPDGSNFTLKIRSTKLEDSAMYFCASSAAGYYGYTFGSGTRLTVV.